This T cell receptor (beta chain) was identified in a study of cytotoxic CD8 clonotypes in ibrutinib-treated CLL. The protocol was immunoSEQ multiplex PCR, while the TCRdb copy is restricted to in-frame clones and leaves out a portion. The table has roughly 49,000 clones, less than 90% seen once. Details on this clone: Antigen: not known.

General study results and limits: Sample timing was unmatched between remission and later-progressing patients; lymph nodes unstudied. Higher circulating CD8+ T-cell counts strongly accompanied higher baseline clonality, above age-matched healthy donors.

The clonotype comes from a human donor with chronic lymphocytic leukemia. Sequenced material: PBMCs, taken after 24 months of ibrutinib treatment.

CDR3 region: CASSQSFCSGRPPGPYEQYF. DNA of the CDR3: TGCGCCAGCAGTCAATCGTTCTGTAGCGGGAGGCCCCCGGGGCCTTACGAGCAGTACTTC. The chain combines TRBV23-1 with TRBJ2-7; TRBD2 aligns across 10 bases. TRBV23-1 is noted as an ORF with a role that remains uncertain. The CDR3 runs 20 residues. V was clipped by 0 bases and J by 4 bases; unmatched bases: 18.